Below, 28 T cell receptor beta chains from the same sample are listed, as sequenced in a study of OX40 agonist ivuxolimab in advanced cancers. Method: immunoSEQ multiplex PCR; TCRdb's copy keeps in-frame clones and lacks some. The sample records around 50,000 clones, more than 70% being singletons. This specimen consisted of CD4+ or CD8+ T cells sorted from blood, obtained in a trial of the OX40 agonist ivuxolimab. The receptor source for this set is an adult with an advanced solid tumor such as melanoma, head and neck, liver or kidney cancer.

This clone was found once. The chain has TRBV19 and TRBJ1-5, with D unresolved. The ends were cut back, 6 bases at V and 5 bases at J, with 17 bases in the middle. The CDR3 totals 15 residues. The V gene's germline CDR1 is LNHDA and CDR2 SQIVND (reference sequence). CDR3 protein: CASSKEGTGYQPQHF. The CDR3 bases are TGTGCCAGTAGCAAAGAGGGAACGGGATATCAGCCCCAGCATTTT.

The rearrangement joins TRBV5-1 to TRBJ2-2, with 8 nucleotides matching TRBD2. Germline-derived CDR1 and CDR2 are SGHRS and YFSETQ. With V trimmed by 4 bases and J by 1 base, 3 bases remained unmatched. This CDR3 contains 15 residues. The CDR3 DNA reads as TGCGCCAGCAGCCCAACTAGCGGGAACACCGGGGAGCTGTTTTTT. This codes for CASSPTSGNTGELFF.

The chain links TRBV18 to TRBJ2-7; TRBD2 might be the D (6 bases). This CDR3 is 16 amino acids long. Germline V gives CDR1 KGHSH, CDR2 LQKENI. V dropped 4 bases and J dropped 1 base, with 17 bases sitting between them. The CDR3: CASSLVSGVSSYEQYF. The DNA of the CDR3 is TGTGCCAGCTCACTTGTTTCGGGAGTTTCATCCTACGAGCAGTACTTC.

The chain recombines TRBV6-5 with TRBJ1-1; 8 nucleotides line up with TRBD1. Unmatched junction bases numbered 4, after V lost 6 bases and J lost 4 bases. CDR1 is MNHEY, CDR2 SVGAGI, per germline. This CDR3 contains 13 residues. The CDR3 reads CASSMDRATEAFF. DNA of the CDR3: TGTGCCAGCAGCATGGACAGGGCCACTGAAGCTTTCTTT.

CDR3 sequence (DNA): TGTGCCAGCAGTGAGGGCCAACGGGTCTTCAAACTGTTTTTT. Protein product: CASSEGQRVFKLFF. This chain joins TRBV2 and TRBJ1-4; D gene ambiguous. The germline gives CDR1 SNHLY, CDR2 FYNNEI. Between the trimmed V and J ends, which lost 3 bases and 11 bases, there was a span of 16 bases. The CDR3 covers 14 residues. The entire variable domain, with the rest obtained from reference TRBV2 and TRBJ1-4, is as follows: EPEVTQTPSHQVTQMGQEVILRCVPISNHLYFYWYRQILGQKVEFLVSFYNNEISEKSEIFDDQFSVERPDGSNFTLKIRSTKLEDSAMYFCASSEGQRVFKLFFGSGTQLSVL.

The V call is TRBV9, the J call TRBJ1-2, with 8 positions matching TRBD1. Looked up from germline, CDR1 is SGDLS and CDR2 is YYNGEE. V shed 0 bases, J shed 8 bases, and the junction held 12 bases outside the gene matches. The CDR3 contains 16 residues. For the CDR3, the DNA is TGTGCCAGCAGCGTAGCCCCGGGGGGACAGGTCGGGGGCTACACCTTC. Amino acid sequence: CASSVAPGGQVGGYTF.

The chain is built from TRBV19 and TRBJ2-2; D ambiguous. Trimming took 3 bases from V and 4 from J, leaving 6 bases between them. Germline CDR1 LNHDA, CDR2 SQIVND (reference sequence). CDR3 length: 13 amino acids. The CDR3: CASSIGRTGELFF. The CDR3 DNA follows: TGTGCCAGTAGTATTGGCCGCACCGGGGAGCTGTTTTTT.

V is TRBV18 and J is TRBJ2-7; 10 nucleotides agree with TRBD1. The CDR3 has 13 amino acids. The V gene's germline CDR1 is KGHSH and CDR2 LQKENI. Trimming cost V 5 bases and J 4 bases; bases outside gene matches: 2. This chain's CDR3 is CASSADRGYEQYF. The CDR3 nucleotides read TGTGCCAGCTCAGCGGACAGGGGGTACGAGCAGTACTTC.

The chain is built from TRBV12-5 and TRBJ2-3, with no clear D. The CDR3 extends over 13 amino acids. In germline, CDR1 is LGHNT, CDR2 FRNRAP. Trimming cost V 6 bases and J 8 bases, with 15 bases left between them. CDR3 bases: TGTGCTAGTGGCTCGGCCGTAGCTGGTACGCAGTATTTT. Amino acids: CASGSAVAGTQYF.

The chain recombines TRBV6-1 with TRBJ2-5, with 12 bases aligning to TRBD2. CDR1 and CDR2 from the germline V gene are MNHNS and SASEGT. V shed 4 bases, J shed 5 bases, and the junction held 5 bases outside the gene matches. The CDR3 has 15 residues. CDR3 residues: CASSGLAGVGETQYF. The CDR3 DNA reads TGTGCCAGCAGTGGACTAGCGGGAGTAGGGGAGACCCAGTACTTC.

This clone has just a few counts. The chain has TRBV11-2 and TRBJ1-2, with D possibly being TRBD1 (5 bases). In germline, CDR1 is SGHAT, CDR2 FQNNGV. CDR3 length equals 14 residues. V lost 6 bases to trimming and J lost 0 bases, with 11 bases between them. DNA of the CDR3: TGTGCCAGCAGTCCCGGGACGGCTAACTATGGCTACACCTTC. As protein: CASSPGTANYGYTF.

A single count supports this clone. The rearrangement uses TRBV5-1 and TRBJ2-5, with TRBD1 matching over 7 bases. The length of the CDR3 is 13 residues. Germline V gives CDR1 SGHRS, CDR2 YFSETQ. V lost 4 bases to trimming and J lost 5 bases; unmatched junction nucleotides: 5. The chain's CDR3 is CASSPTGWETQYF. The CDR3 region has the DNA TGCGCCAGCAGCCCGACAGGGTGGGAGACCCAGTACTTC.

The chain employs TRBV10-3 and TRBJ2-3; TRBD2 aligns across 7 bases. CDR3 length equals 14 residues. The germline V gene encodes CDR1 ENHRY and CDR2 SYGVKD. V was pared by 6 bases and J by 3 bases, with 6 bases of the junction left unmatched. CDR3 sequence: CAISTGGRTDTQYF. CDR3 DNA sequence: TGTGCCATCAGCACGGGAGGCCGAACAGATACGCAGTATTTT.

The chain uses TRBV19 and TRBJ1-1, with D possibly matching TRBD1 (6 bases). Germline V gene sequence: CDR1 LNHDA, CDR2 SQIVND (reference sequence). Between the trimmed V and J ends, which lost 4 bases and 7 bases, there was a span of 10 bases. The CDR3 has 12 amino acids. CDR3 bases: TGTGCCAGTAGTACCGACAGGATTGAAGCTTTCTTT. This translates into CASSTDRIEAFF.

The rearrangement links TRBV5-4 to TRBJ2-5; 10 bases align to TRBD2. This CDR3 has 16 amino acids. CDR1 is SGHNT and CDR2 is YYREEE in the germline V gene (reference sequence). V was pared by 2 bases and J by 1 base, with 5 bases of the junction left unmatched. CDR3: CASSFPLAGRQETQYF. In DNA, the CDR3 is TGTGCCAGCAGCTTTCCACTAGCGGGGCGCCAAGAGACCCAGTACTTC.

The CDR3 protein is CASSYSLSVATQYF. DNA for the CDR3: TGTGCCAGCAGTTACTCGTTGAGCGTGGCGACCCAGTACTTC. The J gene is TRBJ2-5, the V gene TRBV6-5; D gene unclear. Germline CDR1 is MNHEY and CDR2 is SVGAGI. This CDR3 is 14 amino acids long. Trimming left V 0 bases short and J 7 bases short, with 12 bases between.

This clone was detected only a few times. J is TRBJ1-2 and V is TRBV12-5, with 11 bases matching TRBD1. V lost 1 base, J lost 4 bases, and 5 bases stayed unmatched. This CDR3 has 16 residues. CDR1 is LGHNT and CDR2 is FRNRAP in the germline V gene. The CDR3 loop is CASGLEGTGGSYGYTF. CDR3 sequence (DNA): TGTGCTAGTGGTTTGGAGGGGACAGGGGGGTCCTATGGCTACACCTTC.

Comment on this clone: Other DNA variants within this sample encode the same CDR3. The chain recombines TRBV18 with TRBJ2-7; D is undetermined. Trimming shortened V by 0 bases and J by 4 bases, and 7 bases separated the two germline ends. From germline, CDR1 is KGHSH and CDR2 LQKENI. This CDR3 contains 13 residues. For the CDR3, the DNA is TGTGCCAGCTCACCACCAGGAGTGTACGAGCAGTACTTC. Translation gives CASSPPGVYEQYF. Based on the CDR3 plus reference TRBV18 and TRBJ2-7, the full variable domain is NAGVMQNPRHLVRRRGQEARLRCSPMKGHSHVYWYRQLPEEGLKFMVYLQKENIIDESGMPKERFSAEFPKEGPSILRIQQVVRGDSAAYFCASSPPGVYEQYFGPGTRLTVT.

The chain has TRBV7-4 and TRBJ1-5, with D tentatively TRBD1 (6 bases). The V gene's germline CDR1 is SGHVT and CDR2 SQSDAQ. The CDR3 loop spans 14 amino acids. The germline V and J ends were trimmed by 4 bases and 3 bases, with 10 bases remaining between them. The CDR3 reads CASSSDRDNQPQHF. CDR3 in DNA: TGTGCCAGCAGCTCGGACAGAGACAATCAGCCCCAGCATTTT.

The rearrangement joins TRBV9 to TRBJ2-1, with 12 bases identical to TRBD2. Germline V gives CDR1 SGDLS, CDR2 YYNGEE. V gave up 3 bases and J gave up 4 bases; unmatched junction bases: 5. The CDR3 has 16 amino acids. CDR3 DNA: TGTGCCAGCAGCGGAACTAGCGGGAGGAGTTACAATGAGCAGTTCTTC. It translates to CASSGTSGRSYNEQFF.

CDR3: CSARQGYGYTF. Here the CDR3 DNA reads TGCAGTGCCAGACAGGGCTATGGCTACACCTTC. V and J are TRBV20-1 and TRBJ1-2; TRBD1 aligns across 7 bases. Per germline, CDR1 DFQATT and CDR2 SNEGSKA (reference sequence). The ends lost 6 bases at V and 4 bases at J; junction bases unmatched: 2. The CDR3 runs 11 residues.

V is TRBV6-1 and J is TRBJ2-4; the D is unclear. The length of the CDR3 is 15 residues. The V end lost 6 bases, the J end lost 0 bases, and 12 bases lay between the germline ends. Per the germline V gene, CDR1 is MNHNS and CDR2 is SASEGT. In DNA form, the CDR3 reads TGTGCCAGCAGCCCCTTAGCACTAGCCAAAAACATTCAGTACTTC. Translated, it gives CASSPLALAKNIQYF.

The V gene is TRBV5-1, the J gene TRBJ1-1, with D possibly matching TRBD1 (5 bases). Trimming stripped 0 bases from V and 6 bases from J, with 9 bases between. CDR3 length: 13 residues. Germline values: CDR1 SGHRS, CDR2 YFSETQ. The DNA for the CDR3 is TGCGCCAGCAGCTTGGCCAGGGAGGCTGAAGCTTTCTTT. It translates to CASSLAREAEAFF.

By proportion, this clone is medium-sized. CDR3 in DNA: TGTGCCAGCAGTTACTCGTCGGGGGGATTGAACACTGAAGCTTTCTTT. The encoded protein is CASSYSSGGLNTEAFF. The chain employs TRBV6-6 and TRBJ1-1; perhaps TRBD1 as D (5 bases). CDR3 length: 16 amino acids. Trimming removed 0 bases from V and 0 bases from J, with 11 bases in between. Germline CDR1 MNHNY, CDR2 SVGAGI (reference sequence).

The chain is built from TRBV28 and TRBJ1-3; D might be TRBD1 (5 bases). CDR3 length: 16 amino acids. Trimming removed 6 bases from V and 0 bases from J, with 15 bases in between. Germline lookup yields CDR1 MDHEN and CDR2 SYDVKM. The chain's CDR3 is CASRRPGLSSGNTIYF. Here the CDR3 DNA reads TGTGCCAGCAGACGCCCGGGACTGAGCTCTGGAAACACCATATATTTT.

The rearrangement links TRBV5-6 to TRBJ1-1; the D is unclear. CDR1 and CDR2 from the germline V gene are SGHDT and YYEEEE. There are 13 residues in the CDR3. The germline V and J ends were trimmed by 2 bases and 3 bases, with 8 bases remaining between them. DNA of the CDR3: TGTGCCAGCAGCTTTACTACGGACACTGAAGCTTTCTTT. This translates into CASSFTTDTEAFF.

V usage is TRBV15 and J usage is TRBJ2-1, with a tentative D call TRBD2 (6 bases). Trimming took off 1 base at V and 6 bases at J, with 13 bases between the two ends. From germline, CDR1 is LNHNV and CDR2 YYDKDF (reference sequence). The CDR3 sequence is 15 residues long. Here the CDR3 reads CATSRVSGTFNEQFF. The CDR3 DNA is TGTGCCACCAGCAGAGTGTCAGGGACTTTCAATGAGCAGTTCTTC.

This sequence joins TRBV7-2 and TRBJ2-5, with D unclear. The J call is uncertain, as TRBJ2-7 better fits the DNA end. The CDR3 runs 13 residues. CDR1 and CDR2 from the germline V gene are SGHTA and FQGNSA. The CDR3 DNA reads TGTGCCAGCAGAGACTGGGGATACGACGAGCAGTACTTC. Encoded protein: CASRDWGYDEQYF.